The 7 T cell receptor beta chains below come from one sample, sequenced in a study of cytomegalovirus exposure and HLA in healthy donors. Primers: 60 Vbeta forward and 13 Jbeta reverse. Profiled with immunoSEQ multiplex PCR; TCRdb holds only in-frame clones, not every one. The sample includes more than 150,000 clones, roughly 79% seen only once; the top ten take around 3.1%. The sample taken for sequencing was PBMCs. The receptor source for this set is a woman aged 45-65 years in good health and CMV-seropositive.

This chain links TRBV5-8 with TRBJ2-1; D is unresolved. Germline assignment: CDR1 SGHTS and CDR2 YDEGEE. This CDR3 comprises 13 residues. The ends were cut back, 6 bases at V and 3 bases at J, with 10 bases in the middle. In DNA, the CDR3 is TGTGCCAGCACCCCTACGGGCTACAATGAGCAGTTCTTC. It specifies CASTPTGYNEQFF.

This clone has a handful of counts. This sequence joins TRBV29-1 and TRBJ2-2, with D possibly TRBD1 on 5 matching bases. The CDR3 extends over 12 amino acids. Germline V gene lookup returns CDR1 SQVTM and CDR2 ANQGSEA. Trimming took off 6 bases at V and 4 bases at J, with 9 bases between the two ends. This CDR3 reads CSVRTSTGELFF. CDR3 nucleotides: TGCAGCGTCAGGACAAGCACCGGGGAGCTGTTTTTT.

The rearrangement joins TRBV5-1 to TRBJ2-5; D is unclear. Germline V gives CDR1 SGHRS, CDR2 YFSETQ. The CDR3 is 11 residues long. Trimming removed 2 bases from V and 5 bases from J, with 4 bases in between. The CDR3 sequence is CASSFQETQYF. CDR3 coding DNA: TGCGCCAGCAGCTTCCAGGAGACCCAGTACTTC.

V gene TRBV19 combines with J gene TRBJ2-2; no clear D gene. The germline V gene encodes CDR1 LNHDA and CDR2 SQIVND (reference sequence). The ends were cut back, 8 bases at V and 2 bases at J, with 33 bases in the middle. The CDR3 spans 21 residues. This chain's CDR3 is CASELRFSLGRIPINTGELFF. DNA of the CDR3: TGTGCCAGTGAACTTAGGTTTAGTTTGGGCAGGATACCGATAAACACCGGGGAGCTGTTTTTT.

The table lists this clone with a few counts. The rearrangement links TRBV27 to TRBJ2-1, with 11 bases fitting TRBD2. Trimming at V came to 2 bases and at J to 9 bases, leaving 12 bases not matched to a gene. This CDR3 spans 17 amino acids. The germline V gene has CDR1 MNHEY and CDR2 SMNVEV (reference sequence). The CDR3 loop reads CASSLLGLAAFWSEQFF. DNA of the CDR3: TGTGCCAGCAGTTTACTGGGACTAGCGGCTTTTTGGAGTGAGCAGTTCTTC.

The chain uses TRBV28 and TRBJ1-1; D perhaps matches TRBD1 (6 bases). This CDR3 contains 14 residues. Germline loops: CDR1 MDHEN, CDR2 SYDVKM. Trimming cost V 4 bases and J 4 bases, with 13 bases left between them. For the CDR3, the DNA is TGTGCCAGCAGTTCCCTCGGGGGGCGCACTGAAGCTTTCTTT. Its protein is CASSSLGGRTEAFF.

This clone was counted a few times. The chain has TRBV4-3 and TRBJ1-6, with D possibly matching TRBD1 (5 bases). This CDR3 has 16 residues. Trimming removed 3 bases from V and 8 bases from J, with 17 bases in between. From germline, CDR1 is LGHNA and CDR2 YSLEER. The CDR3 is CASSQGTQVGDSPLHF. As DNA, the CDR3 is TGCGCCAGCAGCCAGGGGACTCAGGTGGGGGATTCACCCCTCCACTTT.